What follows are 20 T cell receptor beta chains derived from one specimen sequenced in a study of monozygotic twins with cystic fibrosis. Measured with immunoSEQ multiplex PCR; TCRdb has only the in-frame clones, and not every one. This repertoire shows around 14,000 clones, nearly 99% found once; its top ten account for approximately 0.41%. Input material: blood. The receptors were sampled from a girl between 2 and 10 years old with cystic fibrosis.

This sequence joins TRBV6-1 and TRBJ2-7; 9 positions agree with TRBD1. Unmatched junction bases numbered 4, after V lost 5 bases and J lost 2 bases. This CDR3 contains 14 residues. Germline V gene sequence: CDR1 MNHNS, CDR2 SASEGT. CDR3 sequence (DNA): TGTGCCAGCAGTATTGGACAGGGGCCCTACGAGCAGTACTTC. Amino acid sequence: CASSIGQGPYEQYF.

This CDR3 is CASSFVFAGGYNEQFF. Written as DNA, the CDR3 is TGCGCCAGCAGCTTCGTTTTCGCGGGAGGGTACAATGAGCAGTTCTTC. The chain recombines TRBV5-1 with TRBJ2-1; 9 positions match TRBD2. Germline-derived CDR1 and CDR2 are SGHRS and YFSETQ. The CDR3 sequence is 16 residues long. The junction had 7 bases not matched to a gene; V was cut back by 2 bases and J by 4 bases.

The V call is TRBV5-1, the J call TRBJ2-7, with 7 bases lining up with TRBD2. Per the germline V gene, CDR1 is SGHRS and CDR2 is YFSETQ. CDR3 length equals 18 residues. V shed 0 bases, J shed 1 base, and the junction held 13 bases outside the gene matches. This chain's CDR3 is CASSLAPIASGPSYEQYF. The CDR3 nucleotides are TGCGCCAGCAGCTTGGCCCCAATAGCTAGCGGCCCTTCCTACGAGCAGTACTTC.

This clone showed up just a few times. This chain connects TRBV5-8 to TRBJ1-5; D unresolved. This CDR3 has 12 amino acids. The germline gives CDR1 SGHTS, CDR2 YDEGEE. Trimming took off 0 bases at V and 7 bases at J, with 5 bases between the two ends. In DNA, the CDR3 is TGTGCCAGCAGCTTGGAAGTCCAGCCCCAGCATTTT. Translating it yields CASSLEVQPQHF.

V and J are TRBV12-5 and TRBJ2-7; D may be TRBD1 or TRBD2 (6 bases each). This CDR3 is 19 amino acids long. CDR1 LGHNT and CDR2 FRNRAP come from the germline V gene. Trimming stripped 0 bases from V and 5 bases from J, with 26 bases between. CDR3 DNA: TGTGCTAGTGGTTTGGTAGTGGCCGGGGGACACCCGAATCGGAACGAGCAGTACTTC. It encodes CASGLVVAGGHPNRNEQYF.

CDR3 amino acids: CASRPPGTSVEQYF. DNA of the CDR3: TGTGCCAGCAGACCCCCCGGGACTAGCGTCGAGCAGTACTTC. V and J are TRBV6-6 and TRBJ2-7; 10 positions agree with TRBD2. Trimming removed 6 bases from V and 6 bases from J; junction bases left unmatched: 8. Per the germline V gene, CDR1 is MNHNY and CDR2 is SVGAGI (reference sequence). This CDR3 contains 14 residues.

CDR3 protein: CASSLIMEGSNYGYTF. The DNA for the CDR3 is TGTGCCAGCAGCTTAATAATGGAGGGCTCGAACTATGGCTACACCTTC. J is TRBJ1-2 and V is TRBV5-6; the D is unclear. The CDR3 runs 16 residues. Germline CDR1 SGHDT, CDR2 YYEEEE. Trimming pared 2 bases from V and 2 bases from J, leaving 16 bases between.

The genes are TRBV5-5 and TRBJ1-4; D is ambiguous. The CDR3 is 14 amino acids. Germline CDR1 and CDR2: SGHKS and YYEKEE (reference sequence). Trimming stripped 2 bases from V and 1 base from J, with 6 bases between. The chain's CDR3 is CASSFPGTNEKLFF. The CDR3 DNA reads TGTGCCAGCAGCTTTCCGGGAACTAATGAAAAACTGTTTTTT.

The rearrangement links TRBV7-9 to TRBJ2-7, with TRBD2 matching over 10 bases. V dropped 3 bases and J dropped 5; count of bases not matched to a gene: 13. Germline CDR1 reads SEHNR; CDR2 reads FQNEAQ (reference sequence). CDR3 length: 17 residues. CDR3 protein: CASSFGGLAGETHEQYF. In nucleotides, the CDR3 is TGTGCCAGCAGCTTTGGTGGCCTAGCGGGAGAAACCCACGAGCAGTACTTC.

The gene calls are TRBV15 and TRBJ2-7; D remains ambiguous. The CDR3 sequence is 15 residues long. Looked up from germline, CDR1 is LNHNV and CDR2 is YYDKDF (reference sequence). V dropped 0 bases and J dropped 1 base, with 10 bases sitting between them. CDR3 nucleotides: TGTGCCACCAGCAGAGACGGGTCCGGGTCCTACGAGCAGTACTTC. Protein product: CATSRDGSGSYEQYF.

This chain uses TRBV7-2 with TRBJ1-1; D call uncertain. Trimming left V 5 bases short and J 7 bases short, with 8 bases between. The germline V gene encodes CDR1 SGHTA and CDR2 FQGNSA. There are 11 residues in the CDR3. CDR3 in DNA: TGTGCCAGCAGCCCTCTAAGTGAAGCTTTCTTT. Translated, it gives CASSPLSEAFF.

The chain has TRBV15 and TRBJ1-2, with D perhaps TRBD1 (6 bases). V was cut by 1 base and J by 4 bases, with 13 bases left in between. This CDR3 contains 15 residues. From germline, CDR1 is LNHNV and CDR2 YYDKDF (reference sequence). CDR3 protein: CATSRAQDRSYGYTF. As DNA, the CDR3 is TGTGCCACCAGCAGAGCCCAGGACAGAAGCTATGGCTACACCTTC.

The J gene is TRBJ2-2, the V gene TRBV21-1; the table calls TRBD1, which could not be checked here. TRBV21-1 is a recognized pseudogene. The CDR3 length is 19 residues. Written as DNA, the CDR3 is TGTGCCAGCAGCAGGGGGGACAGGGAGAATAAAAAGGACACCGGGGAGCTGTTTTTT. Translation: CASSRGDRENKKDTGELFF.

V usage is TRBV29-1 and J usage is TRBJ1-2; D not certain. Germline-derived CDR1 and CDR2 are SQVTM and ANQGSEA. V was trimmed by 7 bases and J by 0 bases, leaving 9 bases between them. This CDR3 region has 12 residues. The CDR3 is CSAASSNYGYTF. DNA for the CDR3: TGCAGCGCGGCGTCCTCTAACTATGGCTACACCTTC.

The J gene is TRBJ2-6, the V gene TRBV7-2, with D possibly TRBD2 on 5 matching bases. V shed 2 bases and J shed 3 bases, with 8 bases lying between them. Germline lookup yields CDR1 SGHTA and CDR2 FQGNSA. The CDR3 is 15 amino acids. The CDR3 DNA follows: TGTGCCAGCAGCTTAACACGGGGTGGGGCCAACGTCCTGACTTTC. It is translated as CASSLTRGGANVLTF.

V is TRBV7-2 and J is TRBJ1-2; D remains ambiguous. Trimming removed 3 bases from V and 4 bases from J, with 15 bases in between. The CDR3 has 15 amino acids. The germline V gene has CDR1 SGHTA and CDR2 FQGNSA. CDR3 coding DNA: TGTGCCAGCAGCTTGGCCAAATCCTTTTCCTATGGCTACACCTTC. It codes for CASSLAKSFSYGYTF.

This clone was recorded once. The rearrangement links TRBV10-3 to TRBJ1-2; TRBD1 might be the D (5 bases). The CDR3 consists of 12 residues. V was pared by 8 bases and J by 8 bases, with 15 bases between. In germline, CDR1 is ENHRY, CDR2 SYGVKD. The CDR3 nucleotides read TGTGCCATCCTGGGGCCGGGTGAGGGCTACACCTTC. This codes for CAILGPGEGYTF.

This clone was recorded a few times. The V gene is TRBV19, the J gene TRBJ2-3, with unresolved D. V shed 7 bases and J shed 3 bases, with 8 bases lying between them. Germline CDR1 and CDR2: LNHDA and SQIVND (reference sequence). The CDR3 length is 12 residues. The CDR3 nucleotides are TGTGCCAGTAATTTGGGAACAGATACGCAGTATTTT. Its protein is CASNLGTDTQYF. The variable domain in full, with the rest retrieved from reference TRBV19 and TRBJ2-3, is DGGITQSPKYLFRKEGQNVTLSCEQNLNHDAMYWYRQDPGQGLRLIYYSQIVNDFQKGDIAEGYSVSREKKESFPLTVTSAQKNPTAFYLCASNLGTDTQYFGPGTRLTVL.

The rearrangement joins TRBV5-1 to TRBJ2-3; D is unresolved. V lost 0 bases and J 4 bases, leaving 12 bases between the germline ends. Germline V gene data show CDR1 as SGHRS and CDR2 as YFSETQ. The CDR3 runs 15 residues. The DNA for the CDR3 is TGCGCCAGCAGCTTGGATCCAGGTCTTCCAGATACGCAGTATTTT. Translation gives CASSLDPGLPDTQYF.

The gene calls are TRBV7-2 and TRBJ2-5; perhaps TRBD1 as D (6 bases). The V and J ends lost 5 bases and 4 bases respectively, with 20 bases between them. The germline CDR1 and CDR2 sequences are SGHTA and FQGNSA. The CDR3 runs to 16 residues. Here the CDR3 DNA reads TGTGCCAGCAGCAGATCTAGGACAGTCCTAACAGAGACCCAGTACTTC. As protein: CASSRSRTVLTETQYF.